The 3 T cell receptor beta chains listed next were all sequenced from one sample in a study of T cell responses to AZD1222 COVID-19 vaccine. This table comes from immunoSEQ multiplex PCR, and its TCRdb copy is limited to in-frame clones, with some not included. The sample has about 110,000 clones, approximately 86% seen once. This specimen consisted of peripheral blood, obtained on day 0 of AZD1222 vaccination. All receptors come from an adult in good health.

The chain uses TRBV6-5 and TRBJ2-7; D is uncertain. Germline V gene data show CDR1 as MNHEY and CDR2 as SVGAGI. The CDR3 has 11 residues. V lost 10 bases, J lost 4 bases, and 11 bases lay in between. The CDR3 sequence is CATSPRYEQYF. CDR3 coding DNA: TGTGCCACCTCTCCTAGGTACGAGCAGTACTTC.

This clone has more than one count but fewer than ten. The chain has TRBV5-6 and TRBJ1-2; a weak D match, TRBD1 (5 bases). Germline values: CDR1 SGHDT, CDR2 YYEEEE. V was pared by 0 bases and J by 8 bases, with 14 bases between. The CDR3 covers 14 residues. The chain's CDR3 is CASSLGRGYDGYTF. The CDR3 region has the DNA TGTGCCAGCAGCTTGGGACGGGGGTACGACGGCTACACCTTC.

The chain couples TRBV9 to TRBJ2-7, with D hard to call. Germline CDR1 SGDLS, CDR2 YYNGEE. Trimming pared 0 bases from V and 0 bases from J, leaving 10 bases between. The CDR3 length is 15 residues. CDR3 sequence: CASSVVAHSSYEQYF. DNA for the CDR3: TGTGCCAGCAGCGTAGTCGCGCACTCCTCCTACGAGCAGTACTTC.